Listed below are T cell receptor beta chains from one sample, sequenced in a study of blood T cell repertoires in COVID-19. Clones were sequenced by immunoSEQ multiplex PCR, and TCRdb holds only the in-frame ones, with some missing. The profile shows fewer than 80,000 clones, roughly 82% of them singletons. The sequenced sample consisted of peripheral blood. These receptors were obtained from a human donor in a cohort sampled during active COVID-19. CDR3s include the opening cysteine and the closing phenylalanine or tryptophan. A D gene is named only where the DNA matches it firmly. Clone size is not always given. Where it is, it says once, few, many or a class for expanded clones.

clone_size d_call j_call v_call cdr3_aa cdr3_nt
NA NA TRBJ1-6 TRBV28 CASTLGGARNSPLHF TGTGCCAGCACCCTTGGGGGGGCACGTAATTCACCCCTCCACTTT
NA NA TRBJ2-3 TRBV7-9 CASKRSESRDTQYF TGTGCCAGCAAGCGATCGGAATCCCGCGATACGCAGTATTTT
NA NA TRBJ1-1 TRBV5-1 CASSLDGTSGTEAFF TGCGCCAGCAGCTTGGACGGGACTTCGGGGACTGAAGCTTTCTTT
NA TRBD2 TRBJ2-1 TRBV5-1 CASSLAARGGADEQFF TGCGCCAGCAGCTTGGCCGCTCGCGGGGGGGCCGATGAGCAGTTCTTC
NA TRBD2 TRBJ2-4 TRBV2 CASSEEAGGPKNIQYF TGTGCCAGCAGTGAAGAAGCGGGGGGGCCCAAAAACATTCAGTACTTC
NA TRBD1 TRBJ1-1 TRBV18 CASSPPTGAYTEAFF TGTGCCAGCTCACCCCCGACAGGGGCCTACACTGAAGCTTTCTTT
few TRBD1 TRBJ2-4 TRBV30 CAWSVQRTGGFIQYF TGTGCCTGGAGTGTGCAAAGGACAGGGGGTTTCATTCAGTACTTC
NA TRBD2 TRBJ2-3 TRBV13 CASSSNNFREAQYF TGTGCCAGCAGCTCTAATAACTTCCGGGAGGCGCAGTATTTT
NA TRBD1 TRBJ2-7 TRBV4-2 CASSQGTGTYEQYF TGTGCCAGCAGCCAAGGGACAGGGACGTACGAGCAGTACTTC
once TRBD2 TRBJ2-4 TRBV6-2/TRBV6-3 CASSSGTSGGINIQYF TGTGCCAGCAGTTCAGGGACTAGCGGGGGGATAAACATTCAGTACTTC
NA NA TRBJ2-3 TRBV3-1/TRBV3-2 CASSWTSTDTQYF TGTGCCAGCAGCTGGACTAGCACAGATACGCAGTATTTT
NA NA TRBJ1-5 TRBV9 CASSVGGGDNQPQHF TGTGCCAGCAGCGTAGGAGGGGGTGACAATCAGCCCCAGCATTTT
NA NA TRBJ2-1 TRBV9 CASLGEADNEQFF TGTGCCAGCCTGGGGGAGGCGGACAATGAGCAGTTCTTC
NA TRBD1 TRBJ1-1 TRBV7-6 CASSLDAGGNTEAFF TGTGCCAGCAGCTTAGATGCAGGGGGCAACACTGAAGCTTTCTTT
NA TRBD2 TRBJ2-5 TRBV2 CASSDVAGGAETQYF TGTGCCAGCAGTGACGTTGCGGGGGGCGCAGAGACCCAGTACTTC
NA TRBD1 TRBJ2-5 TRBV7-8 CASQRFGTGRETQYF TGTGCCAGCCAACGGTTCGGGACAGGTAGAGAGACCCAGTACTTC
once TRBD1 TRBJ2-2 TRBV7-8 CASSFRPGTENTGELFF TGTGCCAGCAGCTTTAGGCCCGGGACAGAGAACACCGGGGAGCTGTTTTTT
NA TRBD1 TRBJ1-1 TRBV24-1 CATSESDREVTEAFF TGTGCCACCAGTGAGTCTGACAGGGAGGTCACTGAAGCTTTCTTT
NA TRBD2 TRBJ2-1 TRBV5-4 CASSLATGGPYNEQFF TGTGCCAGCAGCTTGGCCACGGGGGGGCCCTACAATGAGCAGTTCTTC
NA NA TRBJ2-3 TRBV6-2/TRBV6-3 CASSRQAFGQYF TGTGCCAGCAGCCGACAGGCCTTCGGGCAGTATTTT
NA NA TRBJ2-5 TRBV3-1/TRBV3-2 CASSQVTGFETQYF TGTGCCAGCAGCCAAGTCACCGGGTTTGAGACCCAGTACTTC
NA NA TRBJ1-2 TRBV19 CASRPVDSVGYGYTF TGTGCCAGTAGGCCAGTGGACAGCGTTGGCTATGGCTACACCTTC
NA NA TRBJ1-5 TRBV19 CASTSGVGQPQHF TGTGCCAGTACCTCAGGGGTAGGTCAGCCCCAGCATTTT
NA TRBD2 TRBJ2-1 TRBV19 CASSTRQRGGYNEQFF TGTGCCAGTAGTACCCGACAGCGGGGGGGGTACAATGAGCAGTTCTTC
few NA TRBJ1-1 TRBV4-3 CASSQDAGAGNTEAFF TGCGCCAGCAGCCAAGATGCGGGGGCCGGGAACACTGAAGCTTTCTTT
NA TRBD1 TRBJ2-2 TRBV6-6 CASNPRQGMNTGELFF TGTGCCAGCAACCCTCGACAGGGAATGAACACCGGGGAGCTGTTTTTT
NA TRBD1 TRBJ1-3 TRBV29-1 CSVERAGTGRNTIYF TGCAGCGTTGAACGGGCCGGGACAGGTCGAAACACCATATATTTT
few NA TRBJ1-1 TRBV28 CASSLGGDSTEAFF TGTGCCAGCAGTTTAGGGGGGGATAGTACTGAAGCTTTCTTT
NA NA TRBJ1-4 TRBV7-9 CASSGRGVDEKLFF TGTGCCAGCAGCGGTCGGGGGGTTGATGAAAAACTGTTTTTT